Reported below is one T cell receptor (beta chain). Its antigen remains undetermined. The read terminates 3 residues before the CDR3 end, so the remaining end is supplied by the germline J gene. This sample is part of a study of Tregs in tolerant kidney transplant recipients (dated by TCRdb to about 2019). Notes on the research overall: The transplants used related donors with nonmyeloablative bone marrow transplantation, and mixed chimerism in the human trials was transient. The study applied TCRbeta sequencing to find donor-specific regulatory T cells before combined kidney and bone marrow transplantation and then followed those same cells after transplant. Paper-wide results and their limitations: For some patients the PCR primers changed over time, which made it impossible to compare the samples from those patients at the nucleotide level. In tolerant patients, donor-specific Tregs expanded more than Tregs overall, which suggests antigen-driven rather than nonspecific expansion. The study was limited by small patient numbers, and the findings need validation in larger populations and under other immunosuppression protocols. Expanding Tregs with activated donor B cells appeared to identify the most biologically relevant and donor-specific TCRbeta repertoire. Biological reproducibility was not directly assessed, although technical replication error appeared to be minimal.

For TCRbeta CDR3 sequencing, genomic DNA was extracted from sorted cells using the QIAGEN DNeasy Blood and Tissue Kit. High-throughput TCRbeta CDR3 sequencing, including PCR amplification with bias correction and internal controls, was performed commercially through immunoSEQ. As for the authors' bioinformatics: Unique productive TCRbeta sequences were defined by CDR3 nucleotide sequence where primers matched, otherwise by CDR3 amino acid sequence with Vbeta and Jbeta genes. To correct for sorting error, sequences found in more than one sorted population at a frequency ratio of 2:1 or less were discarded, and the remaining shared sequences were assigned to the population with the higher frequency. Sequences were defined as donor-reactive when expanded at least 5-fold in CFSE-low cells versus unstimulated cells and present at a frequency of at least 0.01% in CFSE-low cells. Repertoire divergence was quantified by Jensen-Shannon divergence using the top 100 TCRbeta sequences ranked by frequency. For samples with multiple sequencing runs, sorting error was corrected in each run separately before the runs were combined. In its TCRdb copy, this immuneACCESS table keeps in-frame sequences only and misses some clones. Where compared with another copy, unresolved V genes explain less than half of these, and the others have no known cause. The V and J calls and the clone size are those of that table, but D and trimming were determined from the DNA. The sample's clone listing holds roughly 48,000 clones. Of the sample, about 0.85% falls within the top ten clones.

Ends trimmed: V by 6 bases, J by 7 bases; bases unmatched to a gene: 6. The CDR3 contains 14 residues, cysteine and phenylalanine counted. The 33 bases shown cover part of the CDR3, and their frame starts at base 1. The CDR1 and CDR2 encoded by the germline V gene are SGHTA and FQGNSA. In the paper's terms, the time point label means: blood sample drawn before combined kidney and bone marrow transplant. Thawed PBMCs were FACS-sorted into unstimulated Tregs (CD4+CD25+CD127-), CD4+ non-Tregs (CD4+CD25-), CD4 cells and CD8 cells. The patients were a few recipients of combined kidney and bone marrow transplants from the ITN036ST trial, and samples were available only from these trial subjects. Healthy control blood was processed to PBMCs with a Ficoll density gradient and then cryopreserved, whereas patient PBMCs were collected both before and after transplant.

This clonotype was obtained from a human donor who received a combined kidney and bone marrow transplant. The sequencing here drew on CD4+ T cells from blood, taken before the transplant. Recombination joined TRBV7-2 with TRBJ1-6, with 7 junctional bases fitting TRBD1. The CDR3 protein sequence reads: CASRDGTVNSPLHF. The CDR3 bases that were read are TGTGCCAGCAGGGACGGGACAGTCAATTCACCC.